The T cell receptor beta chain under discussion was sequenced for a study of cytomegalovirus exposure and HLA in healthy donors. Per the germline V gene, CDR1 is LGHNA and CDR2 is YSLEER. V shed 1 base, J shed 3 bases, and the junction held 15 bases outside the gene matches. CDR3 length: 19 residues. Primers for the PCR totalled 60 Vbeta and 13 Jbeta. Assay used: immunoSEQ multiplex PCR; TCRdb lists only in-frame clones, some missing. This sample yields more than 110,000 clones, of which around 80% are seen a single time; 5.1% belongs to the top ten. The receptor was isolated from a male donor in good health and CMV-seronegative. The source material was PBMCs. The rearrangement uses TRBV4-3 and TRBJ1-1; 9 bases match TRBD1. The DNA for the CDR3 is TGCGCCAGCAGCCAAGGGCGCATAGGGACAGGGAGAGATTACACTGAAGCTTTCTTT. Its translation is CASSQGRIGTGRDYTEAFF.